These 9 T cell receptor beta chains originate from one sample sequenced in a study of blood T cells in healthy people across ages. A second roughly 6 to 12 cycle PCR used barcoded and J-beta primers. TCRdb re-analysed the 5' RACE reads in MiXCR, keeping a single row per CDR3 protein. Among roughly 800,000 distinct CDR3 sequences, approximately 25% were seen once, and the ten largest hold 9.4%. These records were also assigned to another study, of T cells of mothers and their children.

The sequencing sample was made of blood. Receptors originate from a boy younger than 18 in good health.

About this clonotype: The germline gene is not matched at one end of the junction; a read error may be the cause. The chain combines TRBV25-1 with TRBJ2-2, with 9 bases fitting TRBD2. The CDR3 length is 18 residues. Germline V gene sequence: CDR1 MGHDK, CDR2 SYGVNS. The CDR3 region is CASSEYFTSGPNTGELLF. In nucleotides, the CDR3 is TGTGCCAGCAGTGAATATTTTACTAGCGGGCCGAACACCGGGGAGCTGCTTTTT.

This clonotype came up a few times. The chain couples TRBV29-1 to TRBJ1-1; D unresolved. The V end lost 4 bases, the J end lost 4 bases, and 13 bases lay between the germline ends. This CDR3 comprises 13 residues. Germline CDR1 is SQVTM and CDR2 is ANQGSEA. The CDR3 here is CSVAQTMRTEAFF. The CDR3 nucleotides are TGCAGCGTTGCCCAGACCATGCGCACTGAAGCTTTCTTT.

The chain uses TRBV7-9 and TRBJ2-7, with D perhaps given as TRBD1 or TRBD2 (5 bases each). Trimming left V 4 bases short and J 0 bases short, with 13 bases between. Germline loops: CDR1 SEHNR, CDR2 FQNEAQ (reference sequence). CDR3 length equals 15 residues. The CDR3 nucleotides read TGTGCCAGCAGCTCGGGACGGCGGGTCTCCTACGAGCAGTACTTC. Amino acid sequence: CASSSGRRVSYEQYF.

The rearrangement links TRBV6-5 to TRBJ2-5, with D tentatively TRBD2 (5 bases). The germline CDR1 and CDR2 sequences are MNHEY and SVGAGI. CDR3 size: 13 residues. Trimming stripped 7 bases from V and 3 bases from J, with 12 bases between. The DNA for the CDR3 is TGTGCCAGCATGTCTAGCCCTGAAGAGACCCAGTACTTC. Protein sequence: CASMSSPEETQYF.

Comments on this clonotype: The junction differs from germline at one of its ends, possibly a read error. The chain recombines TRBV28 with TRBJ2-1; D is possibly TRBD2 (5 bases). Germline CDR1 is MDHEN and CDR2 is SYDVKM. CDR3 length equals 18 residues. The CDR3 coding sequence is TGCGCCAGCAGTTTATTTGGCGGGCTTATCAAGAGGAACAATGAGCAGTTCTTC. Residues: CASSLFGGLIKRNNEQFF.

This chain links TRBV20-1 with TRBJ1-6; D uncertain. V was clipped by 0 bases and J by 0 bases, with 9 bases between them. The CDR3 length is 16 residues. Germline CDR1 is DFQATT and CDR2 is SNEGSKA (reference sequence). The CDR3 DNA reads TGCAGTGCTAGAGATGATGGCAGCTCCTATAATTCACCCCTCCACTTT. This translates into CSARDDGSSYNSPLHF.

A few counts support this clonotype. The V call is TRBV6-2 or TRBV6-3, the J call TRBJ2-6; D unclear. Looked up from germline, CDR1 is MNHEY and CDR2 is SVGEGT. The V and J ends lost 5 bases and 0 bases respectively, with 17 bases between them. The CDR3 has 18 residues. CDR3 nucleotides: TGTGCCAGCAGTCCAAATACGCCGACCGGCTCTGGGGCCAACGTCCTGACTTTC. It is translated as CASSPNTPTGSGANVLTF.

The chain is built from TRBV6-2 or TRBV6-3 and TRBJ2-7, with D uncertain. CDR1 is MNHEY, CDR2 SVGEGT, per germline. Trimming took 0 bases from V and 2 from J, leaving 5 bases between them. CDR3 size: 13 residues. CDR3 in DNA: TGTGCCAGCAGTTACTCGCATGCCTACGAGCAGTACTTC. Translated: CASSYSHAYEQYF.

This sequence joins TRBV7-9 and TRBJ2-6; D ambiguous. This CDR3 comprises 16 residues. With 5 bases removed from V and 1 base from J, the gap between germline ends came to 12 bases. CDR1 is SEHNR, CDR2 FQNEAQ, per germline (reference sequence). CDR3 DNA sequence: TGTGCCAGCAGCGCATTTCTAATATCTGGGGCCAACGTCCTGACTTTC. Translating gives CASSAFLISGANVLTF. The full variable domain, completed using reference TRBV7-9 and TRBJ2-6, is DTGVSQNPRHKITKRGQNVTFRCDPISEHNRLYWYRQTLGQGPEFLTYFQNEAQLEKSRLLSDRFSAERPKGSFSTLEIQRTEQGDSAMYLCASSAFLISGANVLTFGAGSRLTVL.